This is a list of T cell receptor beta chains from one sample in a study of shared clonotypes between healthy human individuals. Here immunoSEQ multiplex PCR was the method, and the copy in TCRdb shows in-frame clones only, minus some. In the table there are around 1.9 million clones, 80% to 95% of which are singletons. Sequences were obtained from naive CD8+ T cells from PBMCs. All receptors derive from a man aged 18 to 30 in good health. Some clones in this sample may be carry-over from other donors' samples. Both conserved end residues are part of each CDR3. The D gene is left open where the match is weak. The size field is filled for only some rows; it gives once, few, many or a size class.

NA	14	NA	TRBV6-6	TRBJ2-7	CASSYSMAGGEQYF	TGTGCCAGCAGTTACTCGATGGCCGGGGGCGAGCAGTACTTC
NA	14	NA	TRBV28	TRBJ2-1	CASSGGGLKNEQFF	TGTGCCAGCAGTGGAGGGGGACTAAAGAATGAGCAGTTCTTC
once	16	TRBD1	TRBV5-1	TRBJ2-3	CASSFTGTGATDTQYF	TGCGCCAGCAGCTTCACCGGGACAGGAGCCACAGATACGCAGTATTTT
NA	14	TRBD1	TRBV29-1	TRBJ1-6	CSVSSGHRGSPLHF	TGCAGCGTCTCCTCCGGGCACAGGGGCTCACCCCTCCACTTT
NA	15	TRBD1	TRBV9	TRBJ2-1	CASSLTGGTYNEQFF	TGTGCCAGCAGCCTTACAGGGGGTACCTACAATGAGCAGTTCTTC
NA	16	TRBD2	TRBV7-9	TRBJ2-5	CASSFPSGSPQETQYF	TGTGCCAGCAGCTTTCCTAGCGGGAGCCCTCAAGAGACCCAGTACTTC
NA	15	TRBD2	TRBV2	TRBJ2-5	CASSEIAGGVETQYF	TGTGCCAGCAGTGAAATAGCGGGAGGTGTTGAGACCCAGTACTTC
once	14	NA	TRBV5-4	TRBJ2-7	CASSLFRGTYEQYF	TGTGCCAGCAGCTTGTTCCGGGGCACTTACGAGCAGTACTTC
NA	15	TRBD1	TRBV27	TRBJ2-7	CASRSTGTGGYEQYF	TGTGCCAGCAGGTCGACCGGGACAGGGGGCTACGAGCAGTACTTC
once	14	NA	TRBV9	TRBJ2-1	CASSGEGPYNEQFF	TGTGCCAGCAGCGGCGAGGGGCCCTACAATGAGCAGTTCTTC
NA	13	TRBD1	TRBV6-6	TRBJ2-3	CASRDRVTDTQYF	TGTGCCAGCAGGGACAGGGTCACAGATACGCAGTATTTT
NA	14	TRBD1	TRBV27	TRBJ1-1	CASSFRGTNTEAFF	TGTGCCAGCAGTTTCAGGGGGACGAACACTGAAGCTTTCTTT
once	14	NA	TRBV6-5	TRBJ1-5	CASSYAGGNQPQHF	TGTGCCAGCAGTTACGCCGGGGGCAATCAGCCCCAGCATTTT
NA	14	NA	TRBV6-5	TRBJ1-5	CASSYTGNNQPQHF	TGTGCCAGCAGTTACACTGGGAACAATCAGCCCCAGCATTTT
NA	15	NA	TRBV18	TRBJ2-7	CASSPSEGAHGEQYF	TGTGCCAGCTCACCATCGGAGGGGGCGCACGGCGAGCAGTACTTC
NA	17	TRBD1	TRBV11-2	TRBJ1-4	CASSLYLDRAANEKLFF	TGTGCCAGCAGCTTATACCTAGACAGGGCGGCTAATGAAAAACTGTTTTTT
NA	15	NA	TRBV27	TRBJ1-1	CASSPTRGAATEAFF	TGTGCCAGCAGTCCCACCCGGGGGGCGGCCACTGAAGCTTTCTTT
NA	17	TRBD2	TRBV18	TRBJ2-1	CASSPPTLAGVLNEQFF	TGTGCCAGCTCTCCCCCTACTCTAGCGGGAGTGCTGAATGAGCAGTTCTTC
NA	16	NA	TRBV12-5	TRBJ2-1	CASGPPTESSYNEQFF	TGTGCTAGTGGTCCCCCGACAGAGAGCTCCTACAATGAGCAGTTCTTC
NA	18	TRBD2	TRBV7-6	TRBJ2-2	CASSLEGTRGMNTGELFF	TGTGCCAGCAGCTTAGAGGGGACTAGGGGAATGAACACCGGGGAGCTGTTTTTT
NA	15	TRBD2	TRBV11-2	TRBJ2-3	CATFPIAGGSDTQYF	TGTGCCACCTTCCCCATAGCGGGAGGATCAGATACGCAGTATTTT
NA	11	NA	TRBV6-5	TRBJ1-1	CASSYINEAFF	TGTGCCAGCAGTTATATTAATGAAGCTTTCTTT
NA	17	TRBD2	TRBV4-2	TRBJ2-3	CASSQAASGRLADTQYF	TGTGCCAGCAGCCAAGCGGCTAGCGGGAGACTTGCAGATACGCAGTATTTT
NA	13	TRBD1	TRBV10-3	TRBJ2-1	CAIRDRGSYEQFF	TGTGCCATCCGGGACAGGGGTTCGTATGAGCAGTTCTTC
NA	13	TRBD1	TRBV7-9	TRBJ1-1	CASSIDRATEAFF	TGTGCCAGCAGCATAGACAGGGCCACTGAAGCTTTCTTT